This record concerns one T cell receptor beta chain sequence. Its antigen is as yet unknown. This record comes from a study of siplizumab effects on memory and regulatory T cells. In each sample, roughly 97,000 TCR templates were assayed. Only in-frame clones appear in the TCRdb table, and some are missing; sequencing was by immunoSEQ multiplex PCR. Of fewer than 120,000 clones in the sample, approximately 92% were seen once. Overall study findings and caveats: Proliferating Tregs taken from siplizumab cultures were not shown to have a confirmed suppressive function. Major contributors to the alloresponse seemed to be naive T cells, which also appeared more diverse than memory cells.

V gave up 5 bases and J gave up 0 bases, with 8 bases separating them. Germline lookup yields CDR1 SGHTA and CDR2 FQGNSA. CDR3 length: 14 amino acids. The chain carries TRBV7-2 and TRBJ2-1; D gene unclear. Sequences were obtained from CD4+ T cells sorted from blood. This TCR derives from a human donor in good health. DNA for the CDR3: TGTGCCAGCAGCCCCCGGGCCTCCTACAATGAGCAGTTCTTC. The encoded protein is CASSPRASYNEQFF.